The 27 T cell receptor beta chains in this list originate from one sample, sequenced in a study of response to subunit inactivated influenza vaccine. MiXCR, run by TCRdb on the RT-PCR reads, gives a single entry per CDR3 protein. Among 500,000 to 550,000 distinct CDR3 sequences, about 7.6% were seen once, and the ten largest hold 10% to 15%. This specimen was PBMCs from blood, taken 23 to 25 months after vaccination. The receptors here all came from a man between 50 and 75 years old who received an inactivated influenza vaccine.

This clonotype was seen repeatedly, ten times or more. This chain joins TRBV6-2 or TRBV6-3 and TRBJ1-1, with D maybe TRBD1 (6 bases). V was clipped by 2 bases and J by 2 bases, with 9 bases between them. The CDR3 is 14 amino acids. From germline, CDR1 is MNHEY and CDR2 SVGEGT. CDR3 DNA: TGTGCCAGCAGTTACGAGGGGGTTAACACTGAAGCTTTCTTT. Translated: CASSYEGVNTEAFF.

This clonotype was recorded many times. The V call is TRBV20-1, the J call TRBJ2-7, with D perhaps matching TRBD1 (6 bases). Germline-derived CDR1 and CDR2 are DFQATT and SNEGSKA (reference sequence). Trimming stripped 0 bases from V and 1 base from J, with 13 bases between. This CDR3 is built from 15 residues. The CDR3 is CSARDLRGSSYEQYF. CDR3 sequence (DNA): TGCAGTGCTAGAGATCTCAGGGGCTCGTCCTACGAGCAGTACTTC.

In this sample, this clonotype turned up a few times. The V and J genes are TRBV5-1 and TRBJ2-5; no firm D call. The V gene lost 4 bases and the J gene lost 4 bases, with 17 bases spanning the gap. The germline V gene has CDR1 SGHRS and CDR2 YFSETQ. This CDR3 has 15 residues. In nucleotides, the CDR3 is TGCGCCAGCAGCGGCCTGGACGCCGGTTCAGAGACCCAGTACTTC. Encoded protein: CASSGLDAGSETQYF. The full variable domain, rest sourced from reference TRBV5-1 and TRBJ2-5, is KAGVTQTPRYLIKTRGQQVTLSCSPISGHRSVSWYQQTPGQGLQFLFEYFSETQRNKGNFPGRFSGRQFSNSRSEMNVSTLELGDSALYLCASSGLDAGSETQYFGPGTRLLVL.

This clonotype was observed a handful of times. The CDR3 nucleotides read TGCAGTGCCTCCCCGGGACGGGGAGCTAGCAATCAGCCCCAGCATTTT. Protein product: CSASPGRGASNQPQHF. The J gene is TRBJ1-5, the V gene TRBV20-1; TRBD1 might be the D (5 bases). CDR1 DFQATT and CDR2 SNEGSKA come from the germline V gene (reference sequence). This CDR3 spans 16 amino acids. V gave up 6 bases and J gave up 0 bases, with 18 bases separating them.

This clonotype was found a few times. The chain combines TRBV12-3 or TRBV12-4 with TRBJ2-5; TRBD2 matches at 12 bases. This CDR3 is 14 amino acids long. The V gene end was trimmed by 6 bases and the J gene end by 7 bases; junction bases not matched to a gene: 6. CDR3 sequence (DNA): TGTGCCAGCAGCCGGACTAGCGGGACGGGGACCCAGTACTTC. Amino acids: CASSRTSGTGTQYF.

The CDR3 DNA sequence: TGCAGTGCCAGACCAGCCGGGCCAGTCGAGCAGTACTTC. As protein: CSARPAGPVEQYF. The V and J genes are TRBV20-1 and TRBJ2-7; no clear D. The V gene's germline CDR1 is DFQATT and CDR2 SNEGSKA (reference sequence). This CDR3 spans 13 amino acids. Trimming pared 6 bases from V and 6 bases from J, leaving 18 bases between.

V usage is TRBV15 and J usage is TRBJ2-6; no reliable D call. This CDR3 spans 14 amino acids. In germline, CDR1 is LNHNV, CDR2 YYDKDF (reference sequence). The V end was cut by 3 bases, the J end by 4 bases, with 7 bases between. This CDR3 reads CATSRDAGANVLTF. CDR3 DNA sequence: TGTGCCACCAGCAGGGACGCCGGGGCCAACGTCCTGACTTTC. Combining the CDR3 with reference TRBV15 and TRBJ2-6 gives the whole variable domain DAMVIQNPRYQVTQFGKPVTLSCSQTLNHNVMYWYQQKSSQAPKLLFHYYDKDFNNEADTPDNFQSRRPNTSFCFLDIRSPGLGDTAMYLCATSRDAGANVLTFGAGSRLTVL.

The chain combines TRBV20-1 with TRBJ2-3; 9 positions match TRBD1. J lost 1 base, V lost 6 bases, and 8 bases had no gene match. Germline V gene data show CDR1 as DFQATT and CDR2 as SNEGSKA (reference sequence). The length of the CDR3 is 15 residues. The CDR3 region has the DNA TGCAGTGCCCATGGACAGGGGAGTGGCACAGATACGCAGTATTTT. Its protein is CSAHGQGSGTDTQYF.

The chain employs TRBV27 and TRBJ2-7, with D perhaps matching TRBD1 or TRBD2 (6 bases each). V was shortened by 4 bases and J by 2 bases, with 15 bases between the two germline ends. The CDR3 is 15 residues long. Germline V lookup: CDR1 MNHEY, CDR2 SMNVEV (reference sequence). CDR3 in DNA: TGTGCCAGCAGTTATGAGGGGGGCACAACCTACGAGCAGTACTTC. Its translation is CASSYEGGTTYEQYF.

This clonotype was counted a few times. The gene calls are TRBV20-1 and TRBJ2-5, with TRBD2 identical over 11 bases. Germline CDR1 DFQATT, CDR2 SNEGSKA (reference sequence). The CDR3 has 14 amino acids. Trimming cost V 0 bases and J 7 bases; bases outside gene matches: 4. In DNA form, the CDR3 reads TGCAGTGCTAGAGACCCGGGACTAGCGGCGACCCAGTACTTC. It codes for CSARDPGLAATQYF.

This clonotype occurred many times. In DNA, the CDR3 is TGCAGTGCTAACGCAGGGGGCTACGAGCAGTACTTC. It specifies CSANAGGYEQYF. The chain carries TRBV20-1 and TRBJ2-7; 7 nucleotides line up with TRBD1. J lost 3 bases, V lost 4 bases, and 3 bases had no gene match. The CDR3 has 12 residues. The V gene's germline CDR1 is DFQATT and CDR2 SNEGSKA (reference sequence).

This clonotype is a singleton in its sample. V usage is TRBV27 and J usage is TRBJ2-1; D is undetermined. The CDR3 contains 15 residues. Trimming cost V 3 bases and J 6 bases, with 15 bases left between them. Germline V gene sequence: CDR1 MNHEY, CDR2 SMNVEV (reference sequence). This chain's CDR3 is CASSFIISGRNEQFF. In nucleotides, the CDR3 is TGTGCCAGCAGTTTTATCATCTCTGGGCGCAATGAGCAGTTCTTC.

In its sample, this clonotype was seen a few times. The chain uses TRBV5-6 and TRBJ1-5; 7 nucleotides match TRBD1. This CDR3 is 14 amino acids long. Germline V gene lookup returns CDR1 SGHDT and CDR2 YYEEEE. V shed 0 bases, J shed 7 bases, and the junction held 4 bases outside the gene matches. Here the CDR3 reads CASSLGQGMQPQHF. Written as DNA, the CDR3 is TGTGCCAGCAGCTTGGGACAGGGCATGCAGCCCCAGCATTTT.

The J gene is TRBJ2-1, the V gene TRBV28; a possible D gene is TRBD1 (5 bases). This CDR3 has 12 residues. V was cut by 4 bases and J by 10 bases, with 11 bases left in between. The germline CDR1 and CDR2 sequences are MDHEN and SYDVKM. Written as DNA, the CDR3 is TGTGCCAGCAGTTCTCGACAGTACGAGCAGTTCTTC. Protein: CASSSRQYEQFF.

The V call is TRBV4-2, the J call TRBJ2-4, with 8 bases aligning to TRBD1. Trimming cost V 1 base and J 7 bases; bases outside gene matches: 6. Per germline, CDR1 LGHNA and CDR2 YNFKEQ. CDR3 length equals 15 residues. The CDR3 is CASSQGQGSSNIQYF. The DNA of the CDR3 is TGTGCCAGCAGCCAAGGACAGGGGAGTAGTAACATTCAGTACTTC.

This clonotype has only a few counts. This chain links TRBV19 with TRBJ1-5, with D possibly being TRBD1 (5 bases). The CDR3 contains 14 residues. Germline CDR1 reads LNHDA; CDR2 reads SQIVND (reference sequence). Trimming cost V 4 bases and J 6 bases, with 13 bases left between them. The CDR3 region is CASSTGWGSQPQHF. The CDR3 region has the DNA TGTGCCAGTAGTACGGGATGGGGGAGTCAGCCCCAGCATTTT.

As to this clonotype: A much more abundant neighbour one base away suggests this may be a read error. In nucleotides, the CDR3 is TGTACCAGCAGCCCTCAGGCAGGGGGCGCAGATACGCAGTATTTT. Encoded protein: CTSSPQAGGADTQYF. The genes are TRBV3-1 and TRBJ2-3, with 8 nucleotides matching TRBD1. CDR1 is LGHDT, CDR2 YNNKEL, per germline (reference sequence). CDR3 length equals 15 residues.

The rearrangement uses TRBV6-5 and TRBJ1-6; D perhaps matches TRBD1 (5 bases). Trimming took 4 bases from V and 10 from J, leaving 14 bases between them. Per germline, CDR1 MNHEY and CDR2 SVGAGI. The CDR3 loop spans 14 amino acids. The CDR3 nucleotides are TGTGCCAGCAGTTGGACACGAGAGACCTCACCCCTCCACTTT. It yields the protein CASSWTRETSPLHF.

This clonotype was detected a few times. V is TRBV25-1 and J is TRBJ2-2, with D perhaps matching TRBD1 (5 bases). Trimming shortened V by 5 bases and J by 6 bases, and 10 bases separated the two germline ends. The CDR3 spans 13 residues. Looked up from germline, CDR1 is MGHDK and CDR2 is SYGVNS. Here the CDR3 reads CASSKAGSGELFF. CDR3 bases: TGTGCCAGCAGTAAAGCAGGGTCCGGGGAGCTGTTTTTT.

This clonotype was detected many times. V gene TRBV5-1 combines with J gene TRBJ2-7; D may correspond to TRBD1 or TRBD2 (5 bases each). Germline-derived CDR1 and CDR2 are SGHRS and YFSETQ. V was clipped by 4 bases and J by 3 bases, with 14 bases between them. This CDR3 is built from 14 residues. The chain's CDR3 is CASSIGTVNYEQYF. The DNA of the CDR3 is TGCGCCAGCAGCATAGGGACCGTAAACTACGAGCAGTACTTC.

At least ten counts were recorded for this clonotype. The V and J genes are TRBV10-3 and TRBJ2-3; 12 positions match TRBD2. V was clipped by 8 bases and J by 3 bases; unmatched bases: 6. The CDR3 totals 15 residues. Germline-derived CDR1 and CDR2 are ENHRY and SYGVKD. The CDR3 sequence is CAIGRLAGVTDTQYF. CDR3 DNA sequence: TGTGCCATCGGCAGACTAGCGGGAGTAACAGATACGCAGTATTTT.

The genes are TRBV4-3 and TRBJ2-2; 12 positions match TRBD2. CDR3 length: 19 amino acids. V was clipped by 1 base and J by 4 bases; unmatched bases: 10. Germline V gene sequence: CDR1 LGHNA, CDR2 YSLEER. The CDR3 sequence: CASSQGASGGAFVTGELFF. The CDR3 DNA follows: TGCGCCAGCAGCCAAGGCGCTAGCGGGGGGGCTTTTGTCACCGGGGAGCTGTTTTTT.

This chain joins TRBV27 and TRBJ1-6, with 9 bases identical to TRBD1. CDR1 is MNHEY and CDR2 is SMNVEV in the germline V gene (reference sequence). Trimming at V came to 8 bases and at J to 4 bases, leaving 6 bases not matched to a gene. This CDR3 comprises 15 residues. CDR3 DNA sequence: TGTGCCAGCGGGCCACAGGGGGCGTATAATTCACCCCTCCACTTT. Amino acids: CASGPQGAYNSPLHF.

This clonotype was seen repeatedly, ten times or more. V gene TRBV12-3 or TRBV12-4 combines with J gene TRBJ2-2, with unresolved D. Trimming pared 11 bases from V and 0 bases from J, leaving 10 bases between. The CDR3 is 13 residues long. The chain's CDR3 is CAVEPSNTGELFF. The CDR3 DNA is TGTGCCGTAGAGCCCTCGAACACCGGGGAGCTGTTTTTT.

This clonotype was recorded many times. This chain connects TRBV2 to TRBJ2-1, with unresolved D. Trimming took off 4 bases at V and 5 bases at J, with 9 bases between the two ends. Germline V gives CDR1 SNHLY, CDR2 FYNNEI. This CDR3 region has 13 residues. The CDR3 bases are TGTGCCAGCAGTGGCCAGGCAAACAATGAGCAGTTCTTC. As protein: CASSGQANNEQFF.

The chain has TRBV5-6 and TRBJ2-1; TRBD1 matches at 10 bases. CDR3 length: 16 amino acids. In germline, CDR1 is SGHDT, CDR2 YYEEEE. The junction had 7 bases not matched to a gene; V was cut back by 4 bases and J by 3 bases. CDR3 amino acids: CASSGARDRGYNEQFF. The CDR3 nucleotides are TGTGCCAGCAGCGGGGCCCGGGACAGGGGCTACAATGAGCAGTTCTTC.

There are a few counts of this clonotype. The chain recombines TRBV20-1 with TRBJ2-1; the match to TRBD2 covers 7 bases. Germline V gene data show CDR1 as DFQATT and CDR2 as SNEGSKA (reference sequence). The CDR3 contains 15 residues. V lost 3 bases, J lost 6 bases, and 11 bases stayed unmatched. CDR3 amino acids: CSASNSRGSPNEQFF. In DNA form, the CDR3 reads TGCAGTGCTAGTAACAGCCGCGGGAGTCCCAATGAGCAGTTCTTC.